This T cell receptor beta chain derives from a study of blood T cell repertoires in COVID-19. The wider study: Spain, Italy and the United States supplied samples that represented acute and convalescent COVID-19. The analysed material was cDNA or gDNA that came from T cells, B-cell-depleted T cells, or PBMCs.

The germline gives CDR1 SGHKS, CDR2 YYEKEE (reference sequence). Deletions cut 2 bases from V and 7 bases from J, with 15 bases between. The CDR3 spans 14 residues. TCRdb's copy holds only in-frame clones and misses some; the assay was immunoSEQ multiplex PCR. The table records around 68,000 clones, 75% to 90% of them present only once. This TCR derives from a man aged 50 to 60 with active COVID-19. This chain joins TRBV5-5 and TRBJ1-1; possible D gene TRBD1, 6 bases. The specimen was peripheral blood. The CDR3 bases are TGTGCCAGCAGCTTCATAACAGGGCAGGATGAAGCTTTCTTT. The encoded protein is CASSFITGQDEAFF.